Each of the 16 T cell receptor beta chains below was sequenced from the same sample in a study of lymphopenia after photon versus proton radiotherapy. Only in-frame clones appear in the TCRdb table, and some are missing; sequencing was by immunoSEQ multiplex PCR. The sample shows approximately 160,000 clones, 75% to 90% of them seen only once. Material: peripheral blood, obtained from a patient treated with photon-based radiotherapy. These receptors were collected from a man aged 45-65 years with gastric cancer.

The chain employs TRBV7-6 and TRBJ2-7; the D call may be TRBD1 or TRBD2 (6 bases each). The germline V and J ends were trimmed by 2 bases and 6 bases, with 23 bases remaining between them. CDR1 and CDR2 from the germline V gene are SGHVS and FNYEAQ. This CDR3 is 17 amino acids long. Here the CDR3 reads CASSLRDVALEGGEQYF. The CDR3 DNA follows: TGTGCCAGCAGCTTAAGAGACGTTGCCCTGGAGGGGGGCGAGCAGTACTTC.

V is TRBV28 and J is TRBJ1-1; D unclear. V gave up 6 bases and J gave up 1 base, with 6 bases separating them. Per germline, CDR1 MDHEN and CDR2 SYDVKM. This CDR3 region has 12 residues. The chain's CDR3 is CASSTPNTEAFF. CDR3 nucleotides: TGTGCCAGCAGCACACCGAACACTGAAGCTTTCTTT.

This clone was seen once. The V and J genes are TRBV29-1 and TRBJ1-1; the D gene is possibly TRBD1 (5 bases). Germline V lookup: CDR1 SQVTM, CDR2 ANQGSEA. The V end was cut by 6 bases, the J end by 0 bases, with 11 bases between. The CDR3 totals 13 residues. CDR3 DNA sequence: TGCAGCGTCCAGGGACGGATGAACACTGAAGCTTTCTTT. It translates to CSVQGRMNTEAFF.

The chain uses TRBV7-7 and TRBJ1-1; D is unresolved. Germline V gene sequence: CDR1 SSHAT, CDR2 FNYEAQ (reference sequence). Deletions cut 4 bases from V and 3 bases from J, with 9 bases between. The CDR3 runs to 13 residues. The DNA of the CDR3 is TGTGCCAGCAGCTACCTACGTGACACTGAAGCTTTCTTT. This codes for CASSYLRDTEAFF.

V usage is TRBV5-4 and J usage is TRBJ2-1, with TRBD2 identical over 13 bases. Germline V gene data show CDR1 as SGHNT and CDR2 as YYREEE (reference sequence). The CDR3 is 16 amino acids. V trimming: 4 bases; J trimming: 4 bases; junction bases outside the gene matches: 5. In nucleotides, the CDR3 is TGTGCCAGCAGCACAACTAGCGGGAGGGGTTACAATGAGCAGTTCTTC. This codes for CASSTTSGRGYNEQFF.

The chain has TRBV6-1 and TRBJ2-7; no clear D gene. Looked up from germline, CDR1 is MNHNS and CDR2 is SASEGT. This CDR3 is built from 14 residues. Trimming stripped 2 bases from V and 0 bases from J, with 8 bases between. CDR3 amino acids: CASSEIQASYEQYF. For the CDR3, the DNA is TGTGCCAGCAGTGAAATACAAGCCTCCTACGAGCAGTACTTC.

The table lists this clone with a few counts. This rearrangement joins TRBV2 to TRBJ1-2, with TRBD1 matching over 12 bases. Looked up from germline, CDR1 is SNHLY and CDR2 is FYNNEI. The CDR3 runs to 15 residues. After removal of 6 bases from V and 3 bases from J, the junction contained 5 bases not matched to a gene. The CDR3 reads CASRPGTGGDYGYTF. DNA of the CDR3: TGTGCCAGCAGACCCGGGACAGGGGGCGACTATGGCTACACCTTC. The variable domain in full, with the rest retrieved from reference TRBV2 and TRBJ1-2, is EPEVTQTPSHQVTQMGQEVILRCVPISNHLYFYWYRQILGQKVEFLVSFYNNEISEKSEIFDDQFSVERPDGSNFTLKIRSTKLEDSAMYFCASRPGTGGDYGYTFGSGTRLTVV.

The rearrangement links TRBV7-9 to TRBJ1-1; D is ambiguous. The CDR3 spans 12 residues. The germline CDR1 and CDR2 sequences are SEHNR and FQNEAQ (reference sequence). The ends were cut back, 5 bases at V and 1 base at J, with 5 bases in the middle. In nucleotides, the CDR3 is TGTGCCAGCAGCCCACAGAACACTGAAGCTTTCTTT. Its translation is CASSPQNTEAFF.

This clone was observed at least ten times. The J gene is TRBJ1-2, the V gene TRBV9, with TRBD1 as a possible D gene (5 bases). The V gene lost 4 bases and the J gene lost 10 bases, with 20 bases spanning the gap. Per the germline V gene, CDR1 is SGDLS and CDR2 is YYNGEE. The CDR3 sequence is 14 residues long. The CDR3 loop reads CASSPERDFPIYTF. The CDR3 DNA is TGTGCCAGCAGCCCAGAGCGGGACTTCCCAATCTACACCTTC.

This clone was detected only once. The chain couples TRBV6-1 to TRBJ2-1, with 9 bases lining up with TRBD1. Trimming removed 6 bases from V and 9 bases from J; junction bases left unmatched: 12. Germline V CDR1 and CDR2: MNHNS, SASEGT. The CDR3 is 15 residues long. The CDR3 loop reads CASSQEDRGSSEQFF. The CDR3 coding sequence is TGTGCCAGCAGCCAGGAGGACAGGGGATCTAGTGAGCAGTTCTTC.

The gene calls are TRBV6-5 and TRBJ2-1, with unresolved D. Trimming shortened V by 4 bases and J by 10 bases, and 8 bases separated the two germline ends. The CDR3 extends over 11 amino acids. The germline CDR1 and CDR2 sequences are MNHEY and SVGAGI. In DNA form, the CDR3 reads TGTGCCAGCAGTTCCCTAGGGGAGCAGTTCTTC. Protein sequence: CASSSLGEQFF.

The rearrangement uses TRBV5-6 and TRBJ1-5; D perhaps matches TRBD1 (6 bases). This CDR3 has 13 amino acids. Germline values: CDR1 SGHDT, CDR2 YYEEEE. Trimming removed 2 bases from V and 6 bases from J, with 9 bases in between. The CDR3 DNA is TGTGCCAGCAGCTTCAGGGGTGGTCAGCCCCAGCATTTT. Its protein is CASSFRGGQPQHF. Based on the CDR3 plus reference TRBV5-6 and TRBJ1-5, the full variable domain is DAGVTQSPTHLIKTRGQQVTLRCSPKSGHDTVSWYQQALGQGPQFIFQYYEEEERQRGNFPDRFSGHQFPNYSSELNVNALLLGDSALYLCASSFRGGQPQHFGDGTRLSIL.

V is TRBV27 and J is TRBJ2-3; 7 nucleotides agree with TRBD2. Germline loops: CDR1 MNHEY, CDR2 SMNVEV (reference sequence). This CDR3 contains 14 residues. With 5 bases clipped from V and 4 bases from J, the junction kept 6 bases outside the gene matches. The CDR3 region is CASSTGLDPDTQYF. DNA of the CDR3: TGTGCCAGCAGTACCGGACTAGATCCAGATACGCAGTATTTT.

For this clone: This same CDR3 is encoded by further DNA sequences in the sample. This chain's CDR3 is CASSQGSSGNTIYF. In nucleotides, the CDR3 is TGCGCCAGCAGCCAGGGCAGCTCTGGAAACACCATATATTTT. The V and J genes are TRBV5-1 and TRBJ1-3; D is possibly TRBD1 (5 bases). Germline V gene lookup returns CDR1 SGHRS and CDR2 YFSETQ. The CDR3 extends over 14 amino acids. The V end was cut by 4 bases, the J end by 0 bases, with 8 bases between.

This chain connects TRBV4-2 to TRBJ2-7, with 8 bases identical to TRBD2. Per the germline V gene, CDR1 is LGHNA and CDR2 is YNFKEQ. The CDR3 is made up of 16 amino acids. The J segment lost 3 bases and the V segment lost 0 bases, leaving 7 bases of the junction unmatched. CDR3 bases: TGTGCCAGCAGCCAAGAAAGGAGCGGGAGCATCTACGAGCAGTACTTC. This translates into CASSQERSGSIYEQYF.

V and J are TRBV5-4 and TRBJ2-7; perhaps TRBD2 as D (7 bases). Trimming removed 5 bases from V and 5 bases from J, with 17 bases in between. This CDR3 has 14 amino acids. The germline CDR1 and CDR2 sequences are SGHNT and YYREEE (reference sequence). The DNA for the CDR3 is TGTGCCAGCAGTCATAGGGGGGGCAATAACGAGCAGTACTTC. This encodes CASSHRGGNNEQYF.